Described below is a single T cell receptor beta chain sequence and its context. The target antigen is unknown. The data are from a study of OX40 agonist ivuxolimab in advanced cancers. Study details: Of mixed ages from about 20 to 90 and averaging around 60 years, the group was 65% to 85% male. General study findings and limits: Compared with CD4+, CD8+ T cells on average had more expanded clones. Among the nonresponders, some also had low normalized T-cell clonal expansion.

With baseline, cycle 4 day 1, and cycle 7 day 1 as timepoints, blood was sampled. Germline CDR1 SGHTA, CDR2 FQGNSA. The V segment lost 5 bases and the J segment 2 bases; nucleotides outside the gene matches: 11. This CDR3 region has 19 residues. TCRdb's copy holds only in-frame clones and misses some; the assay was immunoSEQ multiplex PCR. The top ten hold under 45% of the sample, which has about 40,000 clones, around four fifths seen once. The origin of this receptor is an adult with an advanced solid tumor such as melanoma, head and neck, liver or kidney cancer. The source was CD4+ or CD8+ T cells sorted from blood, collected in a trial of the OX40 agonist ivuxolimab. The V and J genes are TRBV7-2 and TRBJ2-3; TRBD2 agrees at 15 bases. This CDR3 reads CASSPAGLAGGSPTDTQYF. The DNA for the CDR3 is TGTGCCAGCAGCCCTGCAGGACTAGCGGGAGGGTCTCCCACAGATACGCAGTATTTT. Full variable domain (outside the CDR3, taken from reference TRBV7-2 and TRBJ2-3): GAGVSQSPSNKVTEKGKDVELRCDPISGHTALYWYRQSLGQGLEFLIYFQGNSAPDKSGLPSDRFSAERTGGSVSTLTIQRTQQEDSAVYLCASSPAGLAGGSPTDTQYFGPGTRLTVL.